A single T cell receptor beta chain is shown here with its context. The method was immunoSEQ multiplex PCR; TCRdb's version includes in-frame clones alone and lacks a portion of them. The data show 77,000 or so clones, over 85% seen once. This sample was taken from a study of technical replicates of blood from several donors. Germline values: CDR1 SNHLY, CDR2 FYNNEI. Trimming removed 8 bases from V and 11 bases from J, with 12 bases in between. CDR3 length: 10 residues. J is TRBJ1-1 and V is TRBV2, with D unclear. Sequencing used T cells isolated from PBMCs. The sequence derives from a human donor in good health. Written as DNA, the CDR3 is TGTGCCAGCTTACTCGGCGGGGCTTTCTTT. It yields the protein CASLLGGAFF.